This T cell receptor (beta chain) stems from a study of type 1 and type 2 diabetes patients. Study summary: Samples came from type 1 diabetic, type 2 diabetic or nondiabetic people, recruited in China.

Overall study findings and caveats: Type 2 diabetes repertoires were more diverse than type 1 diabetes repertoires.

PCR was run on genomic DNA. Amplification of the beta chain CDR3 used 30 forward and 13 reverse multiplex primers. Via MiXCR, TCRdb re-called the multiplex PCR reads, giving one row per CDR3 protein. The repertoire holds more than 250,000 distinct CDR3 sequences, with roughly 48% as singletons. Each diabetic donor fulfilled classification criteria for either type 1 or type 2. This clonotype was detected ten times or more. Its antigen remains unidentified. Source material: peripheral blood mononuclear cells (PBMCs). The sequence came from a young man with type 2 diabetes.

CDR3 nucleotides: TGTGCCGCCAGTTTGGGTGATGGAGAGACCCAGTACTTC. Amino acids: CAASLGDGETQYF. The chain joins TRBV19 to TRBJ2-5; D gene uncertain. Germline CDR1 reads LNHDA; CDR2 reads SQIVND (reference sequence). The CDR3 is 13 amino acids. The V end lost 11 bases, the J end lost 4 bases, and 17 bases lay between the germline ends.